These T cell receptor beta chains were read from a single sample in a study of PD-L1 blockade in urothelial cancer. The data were produced by immunoSEQ multiplex PCR, yet TCRdb's version contains in-frame clones alone and is incomplete. The sample holds around 30,000 clones; roughly 83% are singletons and the top ten take approximately 3.5%. The sequenced sample was PBMCs, obtained around atezolizumab (anti-PD-L1) treatment. All receptors derive from a man in his 70s with urothelial cancer. Each CDR3 is given with its conserved first and last residue. The order of the fields is D gene, clone size, V gene, J gene, CDR3 protein, CDR3 DNA. The D gene is left open where the match is weak. Some rows have no size entry. The others give once, few or many, or a class for an expanded clone.

NA,NA,TRBV2,TRBJ1-2,CASSEPTYLRRANYGYTF,TGTGCCAGCAGTGAACCTACATACCTCCGCAGGGCTAACTATGGCTACACCTTC
TRBD2,NA,TRBV18,TRBJ2-3,CASSPNGLAGVTDTQYF,TGTGCCAGCTCACCAAACGGACTAGCGGGAGTCACAGATACGCAGTATTTT
NA,once,TRBV6-1,TRBJ1-5,CASSEATGSNQPQHF,TGTGCCAGCAGTGAAGCGACAGGCAGCAATCAGCCCCAGCATTTT
NA,NA,TRBV5-1,TRBJ2-5,CASSLASVMETQYF,TGCGCCAGCAGCTTGGCCTCGGTGATGGAGACCCAGTACTTC
TRBD1,NA,TRBV5-6,TRBJ2-7,CASSSLDRDEQYF,TGTGCCAGCAGCTCACTGGACAGGGACGAGCAGTACTTC
TRBD1,NA,TRBV14,TRBJ2-7,CASSQLPGQGHREQYF,TGTGCCAGCAGCCAACTTCCGGGACAGGGACACCGCGAGCAGTACTTC
NA,NA,TRBV5-6,TRBJ1-3,CASSFFSVAAGNTIYF,TGTGCCAGCAGCTTCTTTTCCGTGGCCGCTGGAAACACCATATATTTT
NA,NA,TRBV6-5,TRBJ1-2,CASSPRLNYGYTF,TGTGCCAGCAGTCCTCGACTGAACTATGGCTACACCTTC
NA,once,TRBV27,TRBJ2-7,CASSLLGGRQGGREQYF,TGTGCCAGCAGTTTATTGGGCGGGAGGCAGGGGGGGAGGGAGCAGTACTTC
TRBD1,NA,TRBV4-1,TRBJ1-4,CASSHGDRENEKLFF,TGCGCCAGCAGCCACGGGGACAGGGAGAATGAAAAACTGTTTTTT
NA,NA,TRBV6-5,TRBJ1-1,CASRDTWARNTEAFF,TGTGCCAGCAGAGACACCTGGGCGCGGAACACTGAAGCTTTCTTT
NA,NA,TRBV20-1,TRBJ2-7,CSASGQYEQYF,TGCAGTGCTTCCGGACAATACGAGCAGTACTTC
TRBD2,NA,TRBV5-1,TRBJ2-7,CASSLAGLAYEQYF,TGCGCCAGCAGCTTGGCGGGACTAGCCTACGAGCAGTACTTC
NA,NA,TRBV19,TRBJ1-2,CASSRQGNYGYTF,TGTGCCAGTAGTCGGCAGGGTAACTATGGCTACACCTTC
NA,NA,TRBV6-6,TRBJ1-1,CASSYGQGVEAFF,TGTGCCAGCAGTTACGGCCAGGGTGTTGAAGCTTTCTTT
NA,few,TRBV6-1,TRBJ1-1,CASRSGQYTEAFF,TGTGCCAGCAGGTCAGGACAATACACTGAAGCTTTCTTT
NA,NA,TRBV10-3,TRBJ1-3,CAITAASSGNTIYF,TGTGCCATCACCGCCGCGAGCTCTGGAAACACCATATATTTT
NA,NA,TRBV4-1,TRBJ1-4,CASSHAKEGKLFF,TGCGCCAGCAGCCACGCAAAGGAGGGGAAACTGTTTTTT
TRBD1,medium-sized,TRBV7-2,TRBJ2-7,CASSRLPGQDYEQYF,TGTGCCAGCAGCCGTCTTCCGGGACAGGACTACGAGCAGTACTTC
TRBD2,once,TRBV18,TRBJ2-3,CASSQTSIGTDTQYF,TGTGCCAGCTCACAGACTAGCATCGGCACAGATACGCAGTATTTT
TRBD1,NA,TRBV30,TRBJ2-7,CAWSPGTGSSYEQYF,TGTGCCTGGAGCCCCGGGACAGGGAGCTCCTACGAGCAGTACTTC
NA,NA,TRBV5-1,TRBJ2-3,CASSLYQGSTDTQYF,TGCGCCAGCAGCTTATATCAGGGAAGCACAGATACGCAGTATTTT
TRBD1,once,TRBV18,TRBJ2-7,CASSLLQGEYEQYF,TGTGCCAGCTCACTGCTACAGGGGGAATACGAGCAGTACTTC
TRBD2,NA,TRBV19,TRBJ2-1,CASSSSGGIIFYNEQFF,TGTGCCAGTAGTAGCTCCGGGGGGATAATATTCTACAATGAGCAGTTCTTC
NA,NA,TRBV2,TRBJ2-2,CASSERAGRVGAQLFF,TGTGCCAGCAGTGAGAGGGCAGGTCGGGTCGGAGCGCAGCTGTTTTTT
NA,NA,TRBV28,TRBJ1-1,CASSLDRLRVNTEAFF,TGTGCCAGCAGTTTAGACAGGCTACGGGTGAACACTGAAGCTTTCTTT
TRBD2,NA,TRBV9,TRBJ2-5,CASSLRAGGQETQYF,TGTGCCAGCAGCTTAAGGGCGGGGGGCCAAGAGACCCAGTACTTC
TRBD1,NA,TRBV10-3,TRBJ1-2,CAISESPGQRGDGYTF,TGTGCCATCAGTGAGTCACCGGGACAGCGAGGGGATGGCTACACCTTC
NA,NA,TRBV6-6,TRBJ2-2,CASSRGTGELFF,TGTGCCAGCAGTAGGGGAACCGGGGAGCTGTTTTTT
NA,few,TRBV6-1,TRBJ2-7,CASSVGGNRYEQYF,TGTGCCAGCAGTGTGGGGGGTAACCGCTACGAGCAGTACTTC
TRBD1,NA,TRBV7-2,TRBJ2-3,CASSLDPGGMVTDTQYF,TGTGCCAGCAGCTTAGACCCAGGGGGCATGGTCACAGATACGCAGTATTTT
NA,few,TRBV28,TRBJ2-3,CASNTQGRGITDTQYF,TGTGCCAGCAACACCCAGGGTCGGGGGATCACAGATACGCAGTATTTT
NA,NA,TRBV10-2,TRBJ1-2,CASRRGQTNYGYTF,TGCGCCAGCAGGAGGGGACAAACTAACTATGGCTACACCTTC
TRBD1,NA,TRBV5-6,TRBJ2-7,CASSSGQGLPYEQYF,TGTGCCAGCAGCTCGGGACAGGGTCTTCCCTACGAGCAGTACTTC